One and the same sample provided the 16 T cell receptor beta chains below, sequenced in a study of radiotherapy plus CTLA-4 blockade in lung cancer. TCRdb's copy holds only in-frame clones and misses some; the assay was immunoSEQ multiplex PCR. The repertoire consists of roughly 50,000 clones, with roughly 80% occurring once and the leading ten covering under 3.5%. The sequencing used peripheral blood, collected from a patient treated with radiotherapy plus ipilimumab. These receptors all stem from a human donor with non-small cell lung cancer who had a partial response to radiotherapy plus ipilimumab.

This chain uses TRBV4-3 with TRBJ1-4; 11 bases fit TRBD1. Germline loops: CDR1 LGHNA, CDR2 YSLEER. CDR3 size: 16 residues. The trim removed 0 bases at V and 6 bases at J, leaving 3 bases unmatched. The CDR3 coding sequence is TGCGCCAGCAGCCAAGAAGGACAGGGGGCCTATGAAAAACTGTTTTTT. This encodes CASSQEGQGAYEKLFF.

V is TRBV5-1 and J is TRBJ2-2, with D uncertain. Trimming took off 4 bases at V and 1 base at J, with 11 bases between the two ends. Germline V CDR1 and CDR2: SGHRS, YFSETQ. This CDR3 spans 15 amino acids. The CDR3 region has the DNA TGCGCCAGCAGCCACGCGACAAAGAACACCGGGGAGCTGTTTTTT. Amino acid sequence: CASSHATKNTGELFF.

The rearrangement joins TRBV5-6 to TRBJ1-4, with D tentatively TRBD1 (5 bases). This CDR3 is built from 15 residues. The V and J ends lost 4 bases and 5 bases respectively, with 15 bases between them. Looked up from germline, CDR1 is SGHDT and CDR2 is YYEEEE. The CDR3 protein is CASSVGRGLNEKLFF. For the CDR3, the DNA is TGTGCCAGCAGCGTTGGACGGGGGTTAAATGAAAAACTGTTTTTT.

The rearrangement links TRBV9 to TRBJ2-2, with 8 bases lining up with TRBD1. This CDR3 is 15 amino acids long. J gave up 4 bases and V 2 bases, and 4 bases lay outside the gene matches. CDR1 is SGDLS, CDR2 YYNGEE, per germline. The CDR3, as DNA: TGTGCCAGCAGCGTCCGGACAGGGCCCACCGGGGAGCTGTTTTTT. As protein: CASSVRTGPTGELFF.

V usage is TRBV6-5 and J usage is TRBJ1-4; D is ambiguous. The CDR3 loop spans 13 amino acids. Trimming removed 7 bases from V and 8 bases from J, with 14 bases in between. Germline values: CDR1 MNHEY, CDR2 SVGAGI. For the CDR3, the DNA is TGTGCCAGCACCCCTAGCGAGAGCGAAAAACTGTTTTTT. It is translated as CASTPSESEKLFF.

The chain combines TRBV6-5 with TRBJ1-6; D is unclear. The CDR3 spans 12 residues. Trimming took off 8 bases at V and 9 bases at J, with 11 bases between the two ends. Germline CDR1 reads MNHEY; CDR2 reads SVGAGI. CDR3 region: CASRSPGSPLHF. The CDR3 DNA is TGTGCCAGCCGGAGCCCTGGTTCACCCCTCCACTTT.

V usage is TRBV9 and J usage is TRBJ1-1; 7 bases match TRBD1. This CDR3 has 15 residues. CDR1 is SGDLS and CDR2 is YYNGEE in the germline V gene. Trimming cost V 1 base and J 2 bases; bases outside gene matches: 5. The CDR3 nucleotides are TGTGCCAGCAGCGTATCGGACAGGCCCAACACTGAAGCTTTCTTT. It codes for CASSVSDRPNTEAFF.

The chain carries TRBV5-8 and TRBJ2-6; 8 bases fit TRBD1. There are 15 residues in the CDR3. The germline V gene has CDR1 SGHTS and CDR2 YDEGEE. The trim removed 7 bases at V and 0 bases at J, leaving 3 bases unmatched. In DNA form, the CDR3 reads TGTGCCAGCGGGACAGGCTACTCTGGGGCCAACGTCCTGACTTTC. This codes for CASGTGYSGANVLTF.

This clone was picked up one time. The rearrangement uses TRBV29-1 and TRBJ2-1; TRBD1 matches at 9 bases. The V segment lost 7 bases and the J segment 0 bases; nucleotides outside the gene matches: 25. Germline V gives CDR1 SQVTM, CDR2 ANQGSEA. The CDR3 has 21 amino acids. For the CDR3, the DNA is TGCAGCGCCTGGGGGCAAATTATCGTACAGGGGGCTTCGAACTCCTACAATGAGCAGTTCTTC. Encoded protein: CSAWGQIIVQGASNSYNEQFF.

The J gene is TRBJ1-2, the V gene TRBV28; D is ambiguous. Per the germline V gene, CDR1 is MDHEN and CDR2 is SYDVKM. The CDR3 extends over 15 amino acids. The germline V and J ends were trimmed by 5 bases and 2 bases, with 15 bases remaining between them. The chain's CDR3 is CASSTLQWANYGYTF. The CDR3 DNA reads TGTGCCAGCAGTACTCTCCAATGGGCGAACTATGGCTACACCTTC.

The chain joins TRBV7-9 to TRBJ2-7, with 7 bases lining up with TRBD2. V lost 2 bases to trimming and J lost 3 bases; unmatched junction nucleotides: 10. The CDR3 extends over 16 amino acids. CDR1 SEHNR and CDR2 FQNEAQ come from the germline V gene (reference sequence). CDR3 sequence (DNA): TGTGCCAGCAGCTTATCCCTCCAGGGAGGGGACTACGAGCAGTACTTC. Protein: CASSLSLQGGDYEQYF.

The chain joins TRBV10-2 to TRBJ1-1; 12 nucleotides line up with TRBD1. CDR3 length: 16 residues. Germline trimming cut 1 base from V and 2 bases from J; bases unmatched to any gene: 2. The V gene's germline CDR1 is WSHSY and CDR2 SAAADI. The DNA for the CDR3 is TGCGCCAGCAGTGAGTTCGGGACAGGGGGCAACACTGAAGCTTTCTTT. This encodes CASSEFGTGGNTEAFF.

The chain carries TRBV15 and TRBJ1-2, with TRBD1 matching 9 bases. The V segment lost 1 base and the J segment 3 bases; nucleotides outside the gene matches: 6. The CDR3 spans 16 residues. Germline values: CDR1 LNHNV, CDR2 YYDKDF (reference sequence). This chain's CDR3 is CATSRGGTGRDYGYTF. The CDR3 nucleotides read TGTGCCACCAGCAGAGGAGGGACAGGGCGGGACTATGGCTACACCTTC.

The CDR3 protein is CASSVQGNNEKLFF. CDR3 sequence (DNA): TGCGCCAGCAGCGTACAGGGTAATAATGAAAAACTGTTTTTT. This rearrangement joins TRBV5-1 to TRBJ1-4, with D perhaps matching TRBD1 (6 bases). Germline CDR1 is SGHRS and CDR2 is YFSETQ. V shed 4 bases and J shed 4 bases, with 11 bases lying between them. The CDR3 loop spans 14 amino acids.

The chain combines TRBV14 with TRBJ2-7; possible D gene TRBD1, 6 bases. CDR1 and CDR2 from the germline V gene are SGHDN and FVKESK. The CDR3 length is 17 residues. Trimming removed 4 bases from V and 0 bases from J, with 19 bases in between. CDR3 sequence: CASSLLPRGQTSYEQYF. As DNA, the CDR3 is TGTGCCAGCAGCCTCCTCCCTAGGGGACAAACCTCCTACGAGCAGTACTTC.

The chain recombines TRBV5-1 with TRBJ2-7; D possibly corresponds to TRBD1 (7 bases). The germline V gene has CDR1 SGHRS and CDR2 YFSETQ. This CDR3 is 14 amino acids long. V was clipped by 1 base and J by 3 bases, with 11 bases between them. The CDR3 spells CASSLNRGGYEQYF. Here the CDR3 DNA reads TGCGCCAGCAGCTTGAACAGGGGAGGCTACGAGCAGTACTTC.